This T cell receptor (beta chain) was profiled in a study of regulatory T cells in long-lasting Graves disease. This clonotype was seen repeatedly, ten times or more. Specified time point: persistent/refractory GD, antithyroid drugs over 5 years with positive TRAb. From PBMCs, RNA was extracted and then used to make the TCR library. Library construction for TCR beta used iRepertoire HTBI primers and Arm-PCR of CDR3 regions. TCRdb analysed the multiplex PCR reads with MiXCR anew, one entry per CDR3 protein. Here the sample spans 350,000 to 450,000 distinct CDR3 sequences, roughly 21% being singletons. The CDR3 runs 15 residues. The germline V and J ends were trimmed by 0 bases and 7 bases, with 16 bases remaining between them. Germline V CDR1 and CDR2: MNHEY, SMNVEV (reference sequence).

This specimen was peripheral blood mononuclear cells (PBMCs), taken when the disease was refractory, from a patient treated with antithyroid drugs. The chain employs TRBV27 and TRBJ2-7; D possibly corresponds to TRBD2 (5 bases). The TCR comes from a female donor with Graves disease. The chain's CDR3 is CASSLSSSGSGEQYF. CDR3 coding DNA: TGTGCCAGCAGTTTATCGTCCTCTGGCTCGGGGGAGCAGTACTTC.